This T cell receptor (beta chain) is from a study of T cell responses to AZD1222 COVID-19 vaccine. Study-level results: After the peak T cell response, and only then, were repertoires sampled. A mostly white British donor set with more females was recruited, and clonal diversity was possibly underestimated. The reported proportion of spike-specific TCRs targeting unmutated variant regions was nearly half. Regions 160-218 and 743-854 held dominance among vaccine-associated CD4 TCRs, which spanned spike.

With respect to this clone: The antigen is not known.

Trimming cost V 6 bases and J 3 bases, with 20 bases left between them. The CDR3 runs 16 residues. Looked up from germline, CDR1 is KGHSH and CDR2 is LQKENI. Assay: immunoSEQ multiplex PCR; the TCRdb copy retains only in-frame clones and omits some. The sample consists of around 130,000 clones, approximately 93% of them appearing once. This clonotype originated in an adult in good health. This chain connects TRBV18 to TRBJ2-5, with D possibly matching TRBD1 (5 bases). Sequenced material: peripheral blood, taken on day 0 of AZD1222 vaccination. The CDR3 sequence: CASSPILGATEETQYF. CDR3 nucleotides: TGTGCCAGCTCCCCGATCCTTGGGGCCACCGAAGAGACCCAGTACTTC.